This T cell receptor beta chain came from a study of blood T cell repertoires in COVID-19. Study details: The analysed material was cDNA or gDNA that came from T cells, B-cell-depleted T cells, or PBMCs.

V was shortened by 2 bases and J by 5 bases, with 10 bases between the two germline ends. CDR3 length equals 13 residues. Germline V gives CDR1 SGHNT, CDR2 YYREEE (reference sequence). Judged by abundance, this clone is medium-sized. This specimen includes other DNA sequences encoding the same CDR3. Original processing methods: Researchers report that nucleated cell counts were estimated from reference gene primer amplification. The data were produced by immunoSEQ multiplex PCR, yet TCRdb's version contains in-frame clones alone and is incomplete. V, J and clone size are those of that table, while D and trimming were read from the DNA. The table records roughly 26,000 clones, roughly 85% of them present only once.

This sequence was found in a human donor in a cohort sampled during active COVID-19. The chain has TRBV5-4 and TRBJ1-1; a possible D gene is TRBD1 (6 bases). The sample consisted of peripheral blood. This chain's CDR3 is CASSLQRGTEAFF. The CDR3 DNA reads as TGTGCCAGCAGCTTACAAAGGGGGACTGAAGCTTTCTTT.